This T cell receptor beta chain was recorded in a study of CD8+CD57+ T cells in acquired aplastic anemia. Study context: The mean DNA yield obtained from sorted CD4+ and CD8+ cells came to 3 to 3.5 ug. Study observations and caveats: Common to patients and controls were around 30 CD8+ CDR3 sequences. Patients and healthy controls showed no significant CD8+ Simpson's diversity difference.

Genomic DNA, the template, was used for profiling of the TCR beta VDJ and CDR3. TCRdb reanalysed the reads using MiXCR and keeps one entry per CDR3 protein. The sample comprises about 180,000 distinct CDR3 sequences, nearly 50% of which are singletons, and 10% to 15% rests with the top ten. Before being chosen for sequencing, patients had shown CD8+CD57+ cell expansion by flow cytometry. Every patient presented with severe acquired aplastic anemia. Germline-derived CDR1 and CDR2 are DFQATT and SNEGSKA (reference sequence). Trimming removed 2 bases from V and 3 bases from J, with 23 bases in between. The length of the CDR3 is 18 residues. Regarding this clonotype: The antigen remains unidentified.

This TCR was sampled from a human donor with aplastic anemia. The sequenced sample consisted of sorted CD4+, CD8+, or CD8+CD57+ T cells (not recorded which) from PBMCs. V gene TRBV20-1 combines with J gene TRBJ1-5, with D unresolved. CDR3 amino acids: CSARRFLTRRSINQPQHF. The CDR3 DNA reads TGCAGTGCTAGACGCTTCCTGACACGACGATCAATCAATCAGCCCCAGCATTTT.